Listed below are T cell receptor beta chains from one sample, sequenced in a study of beta chain features in type 1 diabetes. The protocol was immunoSEQ multiplex PCR, while the TCRdb copy is restricted to in-frame clones and leaves out a portion. The top ten clones hold less than 0.035% of a sample with roughly 230,000 clones, about 9.3% of them seen once. Sequencing used naive CD4+ T cells from blood. All receptors derive from a woman aged 18-29 years in good health. CDR3s include the opening cysteine and the closing phenylalanine or tryptophan. A D gene is named only where the DNA matches it firmly. A clone size is listed for some rows: how often the clone was seen (once, few, many), or a class if it is expanded.

d_call,clone_size,j_call,v_call,cdr3_nt,cdr3_aa
.,few,TRBJ2-7,TRBV6-6,TGTGCCAGCAGTTACTCGTCCAACTACGAGCAGTACTTC,CASSYSSNYEQYF
TRBD1,.,TRBJ2-3,TRBV25-1,TGTGCCAGCACGCTGGGACAGGGGACGCAGTATTTT,CASTLGQGTQYF
TRBD2,.,TRBJ2-1,TRBV4-2,TGTGCCAGCAGTCGAAGCGGGGAATACAATGAGCAGTTCTTC,CASSRSGEYNEQFF
TRBD2,.,TRBJ2-7,TRBV19,TGTGCCAGTACGACTAGCGGGGCTACCTACGAGCAGTACTTC,CASTTSGATYEQYF
.,few,TRBJ1-5,TRBV28,TGTGCCAGCAGCATTCCAGGGTTAGTGCAGCCCCAGCATTTT,CASSIPGLVQPQHF
TRBD1,few,TRBJ2-7,TRBV30,TGTGCCTGGAGTGTACAAGGGGGCGGTTACGAGCAGTACTTC,CAWSVQGGGYEQYF
TRBD1,few,TRBJ1-3,TRBV4-1,TGCGCCAGCAGCCGGGATGACAGGGGGACTGGAAACACCATATATTTT,CASSRDDRGTGNTIYF
TRBD1,.,TRBJ1-1,TRBV9,TGTGCCAGCAGCGCCACAGGGGGGCCGAACACTGAAGCTTTCTTT,CASSATGGPNTEAFF
.,few,TRBJ2-3,TRBV29-1,TGCAGCGTTGGATCCTACAGGAAGATCACAGATACGCAGTATTTT,CSVGSYRKITDTQYF
.,few,TRBJ1-5,TRBV5-1,TGCGCCAGCAGCTTGGACAGCAGCAATCAGCCCCAGCATTTT,CASSLDSSNQPQHF
TRBD1,.,TRBJ1-1,TRBV7-8,TGTGCCAGCAGCTTATCGAGACAGGGTAAAACTGAAGCTTTCTTT,CASSLSRQGKTEAFF
TRBD2,few,TRBJ2-3,TRBV7-9,TGTGCCAGCAGCCCCGGGGGGAGCACAGATACGCAGTATTTT,CASSPGGSTDTQYF
TRBD1,few,TRBJ1-5,TRBV5-8,TGTGCCAGCAGCATAGGACAGGGCTGGGTACAGCCCCAGCATTTT,CASSIGQGWVQPQHF
.,few,TRBJ1-2,TRBV5-1,TGCGCCAGCAGCTTGGCCCCGGCGGAAAACTATGGCTACACCTTC,CASSLAPAENYGYTF
.,few,TRBJ2-2,TRBV7-3,TGTGCCAGCAGCTTAAGTCAGGGCGGCGGGGAGCTGTTTTTT,CASSLSQGGGELFF
.,.,TRBJ1-5,TRBV18,TGTGCCAGCTCGACAGATAGCAATCAGCCCCAGCATTTT,CASSTDSNQPQHF
.,.,TRBJ1-3,TRBV30,TGTGCCTGGAGTGTTTTTGGACGGGGAAGCTCTGGAAACACCATATATTTT,CAWSVFGRGSSGNTIYF
.,.,TRBJ1-1,TRBV2,TGTGCCAGCAGTGAATTATTGAGGGGGGGTCTGGCTTTCTTT,CASSELLRGGLAFF
.,.,TRBJ2-3,TRBV11-3,TGTGCCAGCAGCTTGGGGGGTTCGGATACGCAGTATTTT,CASSLGGSDTQYF
TRBD2,few,TRBJ2-7,TRBV29-1,TGCAGCGTTGAAGATCTTTTAGCGGGGCGTACCTACGAGCAGTACTTC,CSVEDLLAGRTYEQYF
.,many,TRBJ2-7,TRBV2,TGTGCCAGCAGCGAGTATTCCGAGCAGTACTTC,CASSEYSEQYF
.,few,TRBJ2-3,TRBV28,TGTGCCAGCAGTGACACCGGACAATTCCTCGCAGATACGCAGTATTTT,CASSDTGQFLADTQYF
.,few,TRBJ1-1,TRBV18,TGTGCCAGCTCACCCGTCGGGAACATGAACACTGAAGCTTTCTTT,CASSPVGNMNTEAFF
.,.,TRBJ1-5,TRBV28,TGTGCCAGCAGTTTATTTCAGGGGCAGAGTCAGCCCCAGCATTTT,CASSLFQGQSQPQHF
.,.,TRBJ2-2,TRBV5-1,TGCGCCAGCAGCCAGGGACAAGGAACCGGGGAGCTGTTTTTT,CASSQGQGTGELFF
.,few,TRBJ1-1,TRBV18,TGTGCCAGCTCACTTCGGGAGATGAACACTGAAGCTTTCTTT,CASSLREMNTEAFF
.,.,TRBJ1-2,TRBV29-1,TGCAGCGTTTTAGCTAGGGGAAACTATGGCTACACCTTC,CSVLARGNYGYTF
TRBD2,.,TRBJ2-5,TRBV7-7,TGTGCCAGCAGCATTGGGACTAGCGGGAGCAGGGAGACCCAGTACTTC,CASSIGTSGSRETQYF
TRBD1,few,TRBJ1-1,TRBV2,TGTGCCAGCAGTCGGACAGGGCAAAGGACTGAAGCTTTCTTT,CASSRTGQRTEAFF
.,many,TRBJ2-7,TRBV5-4,TGTGCCAGCAGCGACAGGAACTCCTACGAGCAGTACTTC,CASSDRNSYEQYF
.,many,TRBJ2-7,TRBV30,TGTGCCTGGGACAGGTTGCCCTCCTACGAGCAGTACTTC,CAWDRLPSYEQYF
TRBD2,.,TRBJ2-7,TRBV5-6,TGTGCCAGCAGCGCGGCGGGACTAGCGGGAGGCGCCTACGAGCAGTACTTC,CASSAAGLAGGAYEQYF
.,.,TRBJ1-4,TRBV21-1,TGTGCCAGCAGCAAAGTAGGAGGGATCGATGAAAAACTGTTTTTT,CASSKVGGIDEKLFF
.,few,TRBJ2-1,TRBV28,TGTGCCAGCAGTCTCCACACCTACAATGAGCAGTTCTTC,CASSLHTYNEQFF
.,few,TRBJ2-1,TRBV20-1,TGCAGCGCCGCCCGGGGTGAGCAGTTCTTC,CSAARGEQFF
TRBD1,few,TRBJ1-2,TRBV5-6,TGTGCCAGCAGCGAAGGAACCGGGACAGCTTATAACTATGGCTACACCTTC,CASSEGTGTAYNYGYTF
.,.,TRBJ2-1,TRBV29-1,TGCAGCGTTGAGAGGCCCCCTAAAGGAGTTTCCTACAATGAGCAGTTCTTC,CSVERPPKGVSYNEQFF
TRBD2,few,TRBJ2-3,TRBV30,TGTGCCTGGAGTGTTCGGCGGGGGGAACGAGATACGCAGTATTTT,CAWSVRRGERDTQYF
TRBD1,.,TRBJ1-2,TRBV19,TGTGCCAGTAGTAGCTCCCCTATGACAGGGGCTAACTATGGCTACACCTTC,CASSSSPMTGANYGYTF
TRBD2,few,TRBJ2-1,TRBV6-5,TGTGCCAGCAGTTGGGGACTAGCGGGAGGCGAAGGTGAGCAGTTCTTC,CASSWGLAGGEGEQFF
.,.,TRBJ1-6,TRBV7-3,TGTGCCAGCAGCGCCACCAATCAGGGGCCCCTCCACTTT,CASSATNQGPLHF
.,.,TRBJ2-7,TRBV5-6,TGTGCCAGCAGCTTGCTGGAGAGGTACGAGCAGTACTTC,CASSLLERYEQYF
TRBD1,.,TRBJ2-2,TRBV30,TGTGCCTGGAGTAAGGGACAGGGGAGGGCCGGGGAGCTGTTTTTT,CAWSKGQGRAGELFF
.,.,TRBJ2-5,TRBV19,TGTGCCAGTAGTTCCGGGGACAAGGAGACCCAGTACTTC,CASSSGDKETQYF
TRBD1,few,TRBJ1-1,TRBV5-6,TGTGCCAGCAGCTTGGTGGGACAGGGAGGCACTGAAGCTTTCTTT,CASSLVGQGGTEAFF
.,few,TRBJ2-1,TRBV19,TGTGCCAGTAGAGGCGGCCTAAATCACAATGAGCAGTTCTTC,CASRGGLNHNEQFF
.,.,TRBJ1-6,TRBV9,TGTGCCAGCAGCGTAGGACAGACGAATTCACCCCTCCACTTT,CASSVGQTNSPLHF
TRBD1,.,TRBJ2-1,TRBV6-4,TGTGCCAGCAGTGGCCGGGACAGGTCGCCAAATGAGCAGTTCTTC,CASSGRDRSPNEQFF
TRBD2,.,TRBJ2-1,TRBV27,TGTGCCAGCAGTCCGAGCCGGGGGGGGAATCGGGTCAATGAGCAGTTCTTC,CASSPSRGGNRVNEQFF
.,.,TRBJ1-2,TRBV30,TGTGCCTCCCCGGAGCGGAGTGGCTACACCTTC,CASPERSGYTF
.,few,TRBJ1-5,TRBV5-6,TGTGCCAGCATCAAGTGGGGGACACTTAATCAGCCCCAGCATTTT,CASIKWGTLNQPQHF
TRBD2,.,TRBJ2-3,TRBV19,TGTGCCAGTAGTACCCTGGGGGCTAGCGGGAGAGGCACAGATACGCAGTATTTT,CASSTLGASGRGTDTQYF
.,.,TRBJ1-1,TRBV6-1,TGTGCCAGCAGTGTCGGGAGGACTGCTGAAGCTTTCTTT,CASSVGRTAEAFF
TRBD2,few,TRBJ2-1,TRBV2,TGTGCCAGCGAACGGTGGAGGGGCGGTATAAGCGGGAGGGCCGGTGGAAATGAGCAGTTCTTC,CASERWRGGISGRAGGNEQFF
.,few,TRBJ2-5,TRBV11-2,TGTGCCAGCAGCCCCGGGTCGACCCAGTACTTC,CASSPGSTQYF
.,.,TRBJ1-1,TRBV11-2,TGTGCCAGCAGCTCCAGGGTGTCTGAAGCTTTCTTT,CASSSRVSEAFF
.,few,TRBJ2-6,TRBV6-5,TGTGCCAGCAGTACCCCCGGCTCTGGGGCCAACGTCCTGACTTTC,CASSTPGSGANVLTF